The clone carrying this T cell receptor beta chain has ten or more counts. As yet, its antigen is unknown. Naive CD8 T cells were FACS-sorted by CD8+CD4-CCR7+CD45RA+ markers. CDR1 SGHVS and CDR2 FQNEAQ come from the germline V gene. The germline V and J ends were trimmed by 1 base and 0 bases, with 7 bases remaining between them. The CDR3 is made up of 15 amino acids. TCRdb ran MiXCR on the PCR reads and lists one entry per CDR3 protein. The sample lists about half a million distinct CDR3 sequences, approximately 25% occurring once. The entry originates in a study of molecular identifiers for immune sequencing clone quantification. Whole-study findings and limits: Highly expanded clone sizes could end up underestimated if a barcode were shared by identical TCR molecules.

The receptor comes from a human donor in good health. Some libraries in this study had Jurkat cell RNA spiked in. The sequencing input was naive CD8+ T cells from blood, with Jurkat cell RNA spiked in. Subset specified: FACS-sorted CD8+CD4-CCR7+CD45RA+ naive T cells. V and J are TRBV7-8 and TRBJ1-3; D is uncertain. The CDR3 DNA is TGTGCCAGCAGCTTAGGCCGGAGCTCTGGAAACACCATATATTTT. This encodes CASSLGRSSGNTIYF. Together with reference TRBV7-8 and TRBJ1-3, the CDR3 gives the full variable domain: GAGVSQSPRYKVAKRGQDVALRCDPISGHVSLFWYQQALGQGPEFLTYFQNEAQLDKSGLPSDRFFAERPEGSVSTLKIQRTQQEDSAVYLCASSLGRSSGNTIYFGEGSWLTVV.